These 5 T cell receptor beta chains came from one sample sequenced in a study of shared clonotypes between healthy human individuals. Method: immunoSEQ multiplex PCR; TCRdb's copy keeps in-frame clones and lacks some. The sample lists about 1,800,000 clones; 85% to 95% were seen once. Terminally differentiated effector memory CD45RA+ cells were excluded by CCR7 positive selection of CD45RO-negative cells. The sequenced sample was naive CD8+ T cells sorted from blood. The origin of the receptors is a man aged 18-30 years in good health.

The chain employs TRBV7-9 and TRBJ1-2; no definite D call. The CDR3 has 15 residues. V lost 5 bases to trimming and J lost 2 bases, with 15 bases between them. Germline V gene sequence: CDR1 SEHNR, CDR2 FQNEAQ (reference sequence). The CDR3 bases are TGTGCCAGCAGCCCCCCATCTGACGCAAACTATGGCTACACCTTC. Residues: CASSPPSDANYGYTF.

This clone showed up just a few times. CDR3 residues: CASSFQGGAAGYTF. For the CDR3, the DNA is TGTGCCAGCAGCTTTCAAGGGGGCGCGGCGGGCTACACCTTC. The genes are TRBV13 and TRBJ1-2; the match to TRBD1 covers 7 bases. The CDR3 consists of 14 residues. V lost 3 bases, J lost 8 bases, and 9 bases stayed unmatched. From germline, CDR1 is PRHDT and CDR2 FYEKMQ (reference sequence). The full variable domain, its missing parts supplied by reference TRBV13 and TRBJ1-2, is AAGVIQSPRHLIKEKRETATLKCYPIPRHDTVYWYQQGPGQDPQFLISFYEKMQSDKGSIPDRFSAQQFSDYHSELNMSSLELGDSALYFCASSFQGGAAGYTFGSGTRLTVV.

V gene TRBV4-3 combines with J gene TRBJ2-7; TRBD1 matches 8 bases. Germline lookup yields CDR1 LGHNA and CDR2 YSLEER. J was trimmed by 3 bases and V by 1 base; bases with no gene match: 8. The CDR3 runs to 16 residues. In DNA, the CDR3 is TGCGCCAGCAGCCAAGTTTTTGGGGACAGGTACTACGAGCAGTACTTC. Translated: CASSQVFGDRYYEQYF.

This clone was picked up one time. The chain uses TRBV27 and TRBJ2-1; the D gene is possibly TRBD2 (6 bases). There are 16 residues in the CDR3. Trimming left V 5 bases short and J 3 bases short, with 17 bases between. In germline, CDR1 is MNHEY, CDR2 SMNVEV (reference sequence). Here the CDR3 reads CASSAFLGSHYNEQFF. DNA for the CDR3: TGTGCCAGCAGTGCCTTTCTCGGGAGCCACTACAATGAGCAGTTCTTC.

This chain uses TRBV7-9 with TRBJ2-7; possible D gene TRBD2, 7 bases. The V gene lost 11 bases and the J gene lost 5 bases, with 16 bases spanning the gap. The CDR3 length is 12 residues. Germline assignment: CDR1 SEHNR and CDR2 FQNEAQ (reference sequence). The CDR3 sequence is CAGGRDYDEQYF. The CDR3 bases are TGTGCCGGGGGCAGGGACTACGACGAGCAGTACTTC. Full variable domain (outside the CDR3, taken from reference TRBV7-9 and TRBJ2-7): DTGVSQNPRHKITKRGQNVTFRCDPISEHNRLYWYRQTLGQGPEFLTYFQNEAQLEKSRLLSDRFSAERPKGSFSTLEIQRTEQGDSAMYLCAGGRDYDEQYFGPGTRLTVT.